These 8 T cell receptor beta chains were sequenced from one sample in a study of blood T cell repertoires in COVID-19. The data were produced by immunoSEQ multiplex PCR, yet TCRdb's version contains in-frame clones alone and is incomplete. The repertoire consists of roughly 60,000 clones, with about two thirds occurring once and the leading ten covering roughly 4.9%. What was sequenced was peripheral blood. The receptor set was obtained from a woman in her 70s with COVID-19, enrolled during active disease.

V is TRBV11-3 and J is TRBJ2-7, with a possible D match to TRBD2 (5 bases). CDR1 is SGHNT, CDR2 YENEEA, per germline. V was trimmed by 2 bases and J by 7 bases, leaving 12 bases between them. The CDR3 length is 13 residues. Here the CDR3 reads CASSLFSGTEQYV. CDR3 sequence (DNA): TGTGCCAGCAGCTTATTCTCGGGAACGGAGCAGTACGTC.

Points on this clone: The junction differs from germline at one of its ends, possibly a read error. The gene calls are TRBV18 and TRBJ2-1; 9 bases map to TRBD2. The CDR3 consists of 12 residues. The germline V gene encodes CDR1 KGHSH and CDR2 LQKENI. In DNA, the CDR3 is TGTGCCAGCTCACCCGCGGCGGGAGGGAAAGTCTTC. Amino acid sequence: CASSPAAGGKVF.

This clone was seen a handful of times. J is TRBJ1-5 and V is TRBV2; possible D gene TRBD1, 5 bases. Trimming cost V 3 bases and J 5 bases, with 11 bases left between them. Germline V CDR1 and CDR2: SNHLY, FYNNEI. This CDR3 is built from 14 residues. The CDR3 DNA reads TGTGCCAGCAGTGATATGTCGGGGGATCAGCCCCAGCATTTT. Its translation: CASSDMSGDQPQHF.

The chain recombines TRBV4-1 with TRBJ1-4, with D uncertain. Trimming took 4 bases from V and 6 from J, leaving 12 bases between them. The CDR3 is 14 amino acids. Germline V lookup: CDR1 MGHRA, CDR2 YSYEKL. CDR3 in DNA: TGCGCCAGCAGCCGAACCTCAGTGGATGAAAAACTGTTTTTT. Residues: CASSRTSVDEKLFF.

The chain recombines TRBV9 with TRBJ1-2, with D uncertain. Germline V CDR1 and CDR2: SGDLS, YYNGEE. V was cut by 0 bases and J by 2 bases, with 5 bases left in between. This CDR3 spans 13 amino acids. CDR3 loop: CASSVDSNYGYTF. The CDR3 DNA is TGTGCCAGCAGCGTAGATAGCAACTATGGCTACACCTTC. The full variable domain, in which reference TRBV9 and TRBJ1-2 provide the parts outside the CDR3, is DSGVTQTPKHLITATGQRVTLRCSPRSGDLSVYWYQQSLDQGLQFLIQYYNGEERAKGNILERFSAQQFPDLHSELNLSSLELGDSALYFCASSVDSNYGYTFGSGTRLTVV.

The chain links TRBV5-5 to TRBJ2-3, with D possibly TRBD2 on 5 matching bases. The CDR3 extends over 12 amino acids. Trimming cost V 7 bases and J 0 bases, with 6 bases left between them. CDR1 is SGHKS, CDR2 YYEKEE, per germline (reference sequence). CDR3 sequence: CASEGSTDTQYF. As DNA, the CDR3 is TGTGCCAGCGAGGGTAGCACAGATACGCAGTATTTT.

In its sample, this clone was seen many times. V and J are TRBV7-9 and TRBJ2-2; TRBD2 matches at 7 bases. Germline loops: CDR1 SEHNR, CDR2 FQNEAQ (reference sequence). This CDR3 is 17 amino acids long. The trim removed 6 bases at V and 5 bases at J, leaving 15 bases unmatched. CDR3: CASRATSSRGRTGELFF. DNA of the CDR3: TGTGCCAGCAGGGCTACCTCTTCGCGGGGGAGGACCGGGGAGCTGTTTTTT.

Only one count was recorded for this clone. The rearrangement uses TRBV18 and TRBJ1-1, with TRBD1 matching 7 bases. The V segment lost 5 bases and the J segment 3 bases; nucleotides outside the gene matches: 9. CDR3 length: 15 amino acids. Germline V gives CDR1 KGHSH, CDR2 LQKENI. The CDR3: CASSTPTGTYTEAFF. CDR3 sequence (DNA): TGTGCCAGCTCAACCCCGACAGGGACTTACACTGAAGCTTTCTTT.